This record covers a single T cell receptor beta chain. This entry is derived from a study of OX40 agonist ivuxolimab in advanced cancers. Produced via immunoSEQ multiplex PCR; TCRdb's table is partial and in-frame only. The sample has around 67,000 clones, about four fifths seen once. Germline loops: CDR1 LNHNV, CDR2 YYDKDF (reference sequence). There are 14 residues in the CDR3. Trimming removed 3 bases from V and 8 bases from J, with 16 bases in between. V gene TRBV15 combines with J gene TRBJ1-1; maybe TRBD1 (5 bases). The source is an adult with an advanced solid tumor such as melanoma, head and neck, liver or kidney cancer. Sequences were derived from CD4+ or CD8+ T cells sorted from blood, sampled in a trial of the OX40 agonist ivuxolimab. This chain's CDR3 is CATSSGDGGSEAFF. The CDR3 nucleotides read TGTGCCACCAGCAGTGGGGACGGAGGCTCGGAAGCTTTCTTT. Combining the CDR3 with reference TRBV15 and TRBJ1-1 gives the whole variable domain DAMVIQNPRYQVTQFGKPVTLSCSQTLNHNVMYWYQQKSSQAPKLLFHYYDKDFNNEADTPDNFQSRRPNTSFCFLDIRSPGLGDTAMYLCATSSGDGGSEAFFGQGTRLTVV.